This T cell receptor beta chain was recorded in a study of cytomegalovirus exposure and HLA in healthy donors. General study findings and limits: It was assumed in the presence/absence analyses that sequencing depth was roughly uniform across donors. A later analysis linked a missense variant in DCLRE1C to the trimming of TCR beta V and J genes. Cytomegalovirus-associated status was assigned to roughly 160 TCR beta chains.

CDR1 SGHDT and CDR2 YYEEEE come from the germline V gene. CDR3 size: 14 residues. V was clipped by 2 bases and J by 7 bases; unmatched bases: 9. Comment on this clone: Its antigen is unknown.

All donors participated as healthy donors of bone marrow. Vbeta (60) and Jbeta (13) primers were used in the PCR. Some clones are missing from TCRdb's copy, which holds only in-frame ones; the method was immunoSEQ multiplex PCR. In all, the sample yields fewer than 40,000 clones. The chain is built from TRBV5-6 and TRBJ2-7; 7 bases map to TRBD1. Material: PBMCs. The clonotype comes from a woman aged 40 to 55 in good health and CMV-seropositive. The CDR3 sequence is CASSLGQVFGEQYF. Here the CDR3 DNA reads TGTGCCAGCAGCTTAGGACAGGTGTTTGGGGAGCAGTACTTC.